The present T cell receptor beta chain was sequenced within a study of shared clonotypes between healthy human individuals. Study-level findings and limits: In a few donors, around 5% of naive CD4 clonotypes appeared in common.

Data came from immunoSEQ multiplex PCR; TCRdb stores just in-frame clones and leaves some out. The table records 1.5 million to 1.9 million clones, around 98% of them present only once. This CDR3 spans 15 amino acids. V lost 4 bases and J lost 0; bases outside the gene matches: 1. Germline-derived CDR1 and CDR2 are MRHNA and SNTAGT. About this clone: What it binds is unknown.

Sequencing was done on a sample of naive CD4+ T cells sorted from blood. Described subset: CD45RA+ positively selected. The sequence came from a young man in good health. J is TRBJ2-2 and V is TRBV6-4; 8 bases are shared with TRBD1. DNA of the CDR3: TGTGCCAGCAGTGCGACAGGGGCGAACACCGGGGAGCTGTTTTTT. This sequence encodes CASSATGANTGELFF.